The clone carrying this TCR beta chain showed up many times. Its antigen is unknown. For naive CD8 T cells, sorting used the CD8+CD4-CCR7+CD45RA+ phenotype. The germline V gene has CDR1 MGHRA and CDR2 YSYEKL. The CDR3 is 15 amino acids. V lost 1 base and J 3 bases, leaving 12 bases between the germline ends. The data are from a study of molecular identifiers for immune sequencing clone quantification. General study findings and limits: Identical TCR molecules that share a barcode could lead to an underestimation of highly expanded clone sizes. Jurkat TCR RNA from one cell was spiked into about a million naive cells, and it was reportedly detectable there.

MiXCR was run by TCRdb on the PCR reads, yielding one entry per CDR3 protein. The data contain 300,000 to 400,000 distinct CDR3 sequences, roughly 23% of them singletons. The sequence was collected from a human donor in good health. Some libraries in this study had Jurkat cell RNA spiked in. V is TRBV4-1 and J is TRBJ1-1; D is perhaps TRBD1 (5 bases). The specimen was naive CD8+ T cells from blood, with Jurkat cell RNA spiked in. Subset reported: FACS-sorted CD8+CD4-CCR7+CD45RA+ naive T cells. Here the CDR3 reads CASSQVRGSYTEAFF. The CDR3 coding sequence is TGCGCCAGCAGCCAAGTTAGGGGCAGTTACACTGAAGCTTTCTTT.